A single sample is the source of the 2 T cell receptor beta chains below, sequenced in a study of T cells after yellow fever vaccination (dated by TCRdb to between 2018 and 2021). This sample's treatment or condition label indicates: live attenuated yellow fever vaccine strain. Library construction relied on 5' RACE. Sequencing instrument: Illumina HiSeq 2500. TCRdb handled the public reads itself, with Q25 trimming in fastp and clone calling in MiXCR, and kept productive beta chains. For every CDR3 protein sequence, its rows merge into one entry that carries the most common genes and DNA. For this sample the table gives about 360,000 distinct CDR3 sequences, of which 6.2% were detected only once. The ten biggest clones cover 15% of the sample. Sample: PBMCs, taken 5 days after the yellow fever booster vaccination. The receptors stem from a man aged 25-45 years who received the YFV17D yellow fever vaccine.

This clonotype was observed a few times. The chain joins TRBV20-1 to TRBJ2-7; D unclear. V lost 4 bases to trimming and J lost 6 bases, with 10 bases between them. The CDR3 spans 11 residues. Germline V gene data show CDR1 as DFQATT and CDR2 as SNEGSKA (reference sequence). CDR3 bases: TGCAGTGCTACTGAGAAGCGCGAGCAGTACTTC. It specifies CSATEKREQYF.

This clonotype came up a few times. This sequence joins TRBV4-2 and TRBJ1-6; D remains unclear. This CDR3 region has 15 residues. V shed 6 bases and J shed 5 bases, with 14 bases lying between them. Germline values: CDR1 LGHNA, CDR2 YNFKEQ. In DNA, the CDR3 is TGTGCCAGCAGGACCTCGGGCGGGGATAATTCACCCCTCCACTTT. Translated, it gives CASRTSGGDNSPLHF.